This TCR beta chain was documented in a study of OX40 agonist ivuxolimab in advanced cancers. Study-wide background: Ivuxolimab was delivered to patients intravenously every 2 weeks at doses spanning 0.01 to 10 mg/kg. A partial response was reached by three patients: one with hepatocellular carcinoma and two with cutaneous melanoma. Study results and limitations: Some patients without response likewise showed low normalized clonal expansion. Compared with CD4+, CD8+ T cells on average had more expanded clones.

With respect to this clone: Antigen: not known.

Some clones are missing from TCRdb's copy, which holds only in-frame ones; the method was immunoSEQ multiplex PCR. The table includes roughly 30,000 clones, around 90% detected once. The sample was CD4+ or CD8+ T cells sorted from blood, taken in a trial of the OX40 agonist ivuxolimab. The TCR was taken from an adult with an advanced solid tumor such as melanoma, head and neck, liver or kidney cancer.

This CDR3 reads CASSYSRNTEAFF. Written as DNA, the CDR3 is TGTGCCAGCAGTTACTCGAGGAACACTGAAGCTTTCTTT. This chain joins TRBV6-5 and TRBJ1-1; D not resolved. CDR1 and CDR2 (germline): MNHEY, SVGAGI. Trimming removed 0 bases from V and 1 base from J, with 3 bases in between. This CDR3 is 13 amino acids long.